This is a list of T cell receptor beta chains from one sample in a study of post-analysis software for immune sequencing data. TCRdb passed the PCR reads through MiXCR, listing each CDR3 protein once. The data show 650,000 to 900,000 distinct CDR3 sequences, roughly 50% seen once. Sequenced material: blood. The source is a girl aged 5-17 years with multiple sclerosis. Each CDR3 is given with its conserved first and last residue. A D gene is named only where the DNA matches it firmly.

v_gene: TRBV11-3; j_gene: TRBJ2-1; d_gene: .; CDR3aa: CASSFPPYNEQFF
v_gene: TRBV20-1; j_gene: TRBJ2-5; d_gene: .; CDR3aa: CSARDLRLQETQYF
v_gene: TRBV24-1; j_gene: .; d_gene: TRBD2; CDR3aa: CATSVSGTSVNEQYF
v_gene: TRBV5-1; j_gene: TRBJ2-5; d_gene: TRBD2; CDR3aa: CASSPEAAGGRETQYF
v_gene: TRBV5-1; j_gene: .; d_gene: TRBD2; CDR3aa: CASSVLAGGLAEQYF
v_gene: TRBV5-1; j_gene: .; d_gene: .; CDR3aa: CAGSFNREETQYF
v_gene: TRBV6-1; j_gene: TRBJ2-1; d_gene: TRBD2; CDR3aa: CASSPSGVSYNEQFF
v_gene: TRBV29-1; j_gene: TRBJ2-4; d_gene: .; CDR3aa: CSVPSAKGAKNIQYF
v_gene: TRBV20-1; j_gene: TRBJ2-7; d_gene: .; CDR3aa: CSARDTSGEKLYEQYF
v_gene: TRBV6-2/TRBV6-3; j_gene: .; d_gene: .; CDR3aa: CASSYGGNSYEQYF
v_gene: TRBV18; j_gene: TRBJ2-4; d_gene: .; CDR3aa: CASSTDGPLAKNIQYF
v_gene: TRBV5-1; j_gene: TRBJ2-1; d_gene: TRBD2; CDR3aa: CASSDEPGGLAGNEQFF
v_gene: TRBV27; j_gene: TRBJ2-1; d_gene: TRBD2; CDR3aa: CASSWGTSGSGDYNEQFF
v_gene: TRBV6-5; j_gene: TRBJ1-2; d_gene: TRBD1; CDR3aa: CASSYGTGGTDGYTF
v_gene: TRBV5-1; j_gene: TRBJ2-1; d_gene: .; CDR3aa: CASSPREDYNEQFF
v_gene: TRBV5-4; j_gene: TRBJ2-1; d_gene: .; CDR3aa: CASSLLESEQFF
v_gene: TRBV11-3; j_gene: TRBJ2-4; d_gene: .; CDR3aa: CASSLDEVSEQYF
v_gene: TRBV12-3/TRBV12-4; j_gene: TRBJ2-1; d_gene: .; CDR3aa: CASSFGDVQFF
v_gene: TRBV15; j_gene: TRBJ2-5; d_gene: .; CDR3aa: CATSRYRSETQYF
v_gene: TRBV12-3/TRBV12-4; j_gene: TRBJ2-3; d_gene: TRBD1; CDR3aa: CASSNRTGSTDTKYF
v_gene: TRBV27; j_gene: TRBJ1-1; d_gene: .; CDR3aa: CASSLNQPNTEAFF
v_gene: TRBV21-1; j_gene: TRBJ2-1; d_gene: .; CDR3aa: CASSRFAGSSYNEQFF
v_gene: TRBV24-1; j_gene: TRBJ2-1; d_gene: TRBD2; CDR3aa: CATSGNSYEQFF
v_gene: TRBV5-1; j_gene: TRBJ1-2; d_gene: .; CDR3aa: CASSLTTSLGDGYTF
v_gene: TRBV7-2; j_gene: TRBJ2-3; d_gene: .; CDR3aa: CASSLGSIAQYF
v_gene: TRBV7-9; j_gene: TRBJ1-4; d_gene: TRBD1; CDR3aa: CASSTGDRGATNEKLFF
v_gene: TRBV10-3; j_gene: TRBJ2-7; d_gene: .; CDR3aa: CAISESGDGPSYEQYF
v_gene: TRBV18; j_gene: TRBJ2-3; d_gene: .; CDR3aa: CASSPPVATDTQYF
v_gene: TRBV20-1; j_gene: TRBJ2-7; d_gene: TRBD2; CDR3aa: CSARDYRLAGPSYEQYF
v_gene: TRBV7-3; j_gene: TRBJ2-3; d_gene: TRBD1; CDR3aa: CASSLLPQGVDTQYF
v_gene: TRBV29-1; j_gene: TRBJ2-7; d_gene: .; CDR3aa: CSVESRLNYEQYF
v_gene: TRBV6-4; j_gene: TRBJ2-1; d_gene: TRBD2; CDR3aa: CASGAGLAGDEQFF
v_gene: TRBV6-1; j_gene: TRBJ2-3; d_gene: TRBD2; CDR3aa: CASGLELTDTQYF
v_gene: TRBV10-2; j_gene: TRBJ2-1; d_gene: TRBD2; CDR3aa: CASSESGSYNEQFF
v_gene: TRBV7-2; j_gene: TRBJ2-1; d_gene: .; CDR3aa: CASSTEGSSSYNEQFF
v_gene: TRBV5-1; j_gene: TRBJ2-3; d_gene: TRBD2; CDR3aa: CASSSRLAPSTDTQYF
v_gene: TRBV29-1; j_gene: TRBJ2-7; d_gene: .; CDR3aa: CSVDGGGAYEQYF
v_gene: TRBV7-2; j_gene: TRBJ2-5; d_gene: TRBD1; CDR3aa: CASSSTRQGTKETQYF
v_gene: TRBV7-6; j_gene: TRBJ2-7; d_gene: TRBD2; CDR3aa: CASSPTGLAAEQYF
v_gene: TRBV9; j_gene: TRBJ2-1; d_gene: TRBD2; CDR3aa: CASSAVGLAGGSEQFF
v_gene: TRBV11-3; j_gene: TRBJ2-1; d_gene: .; CDR3aa: CASSLGQPLKNNEQFF
v_gene: TRBV4-1; j_gene: TRBJ1-1; d_gene: TRBD1; CDR3aa: CASSHLGTGATEAFF
v_gene: TRBV5-6; j_gene: TRBJ2-7; d_gene: .; CDR3aa: CASSSPNRDEQYF
v_gene: TRBV5-6; j_gene: TRBJ2-1; d_gene: TRBD1; CDR3aa: CASSLGYRGSEQFF
v_gene: TRBV5-1; j_gene: TRBJ2-3; d_gene: .; CDR3aa: CASSFAGISTDTQYF
v_gene: TRBV5-1; j_gene: TRBJ2-7; d_gene: .; CDR3aa: CASSLDSFTHEQYF
v_gene: TRBV7-9; j_gene: TRBJ2-5; d_gene: .; CDR3aa: CASSLTGSGIREQYF
v_gene: TRBV27; j_gene: TRBJ1-4; d_gene: .; CDR3aa: CASSLFGDEKLFF
v_gene: TRBV6-6; j_gene: TRBJ1-2; d_gene: TRBD1; CDR3aa: CASSYEEGALLYGYTF
v_gene: TRBV7-2; j_gene: TRBJ2-3; d_gene: TRBD1; CDR3aa: CASNLRAGGPTDTQYF
v_gene: TRBV29-1; j_gene: TRBJ2-1; d_gene: .; CDR3aa: CSAAESINEQFF
v_gene: TRBV20-1; j_gene: TRBJ2-1; d_gene: TRBD2; CDR3aa: CSAGIIAGYYNEQFF
v_gene: TRBV7-7; j_gene: TRBJ2-7; d_gene: .; CDR3aa: CASSNRHGFYEQYF
v_gene: TRBV7-2; j_gene: TRBJ2-5; d_gene: .; CDR3aa: CASSLMWLVETQYF